This T cell receptor beta chain was sequenced in a study of T cell responses to AZD1222 COVID-19 vaccine. The study's findings and limits: Regions 160-218 and 743-854 dominated among vaccine-associated CD4 TCRs spanning spike. Close to half of spike-specific TCRs reportedly recognize unmutated variant regions. Recipients of AZD1222 seropositive at baseline numbered only 6 or 7.

This table comes from immunoSEQ multiplex PCR, and its TCRdb copy is limited to in-frame clones, with some not included. The sample holds around 160,000 clones; 82% are singletons and the top ten take about 4%. Germline CDR1 LNHDA, CDR2 SQIVND (reference sequence). The ends were cut back, 2 bases at V and 4 bases at J, with 14 bases in the middle. The length of the CDR3 is 15 residues. As concerns this clone: Its antigen remains unidentified.

The V call is TRBV19, the J call TRBJ1-1; no clear D. The source was peripheral blood, collected on day 0 of MenACWY control vaccination. This receptor was identified in an adult in good health. As DNA, the CDR3 is TGTGCCAGTAGTATATCATCAGCCGCGGCCACTGAAGCTTTCTTT. As protein: CASSISSAAATEAFF.